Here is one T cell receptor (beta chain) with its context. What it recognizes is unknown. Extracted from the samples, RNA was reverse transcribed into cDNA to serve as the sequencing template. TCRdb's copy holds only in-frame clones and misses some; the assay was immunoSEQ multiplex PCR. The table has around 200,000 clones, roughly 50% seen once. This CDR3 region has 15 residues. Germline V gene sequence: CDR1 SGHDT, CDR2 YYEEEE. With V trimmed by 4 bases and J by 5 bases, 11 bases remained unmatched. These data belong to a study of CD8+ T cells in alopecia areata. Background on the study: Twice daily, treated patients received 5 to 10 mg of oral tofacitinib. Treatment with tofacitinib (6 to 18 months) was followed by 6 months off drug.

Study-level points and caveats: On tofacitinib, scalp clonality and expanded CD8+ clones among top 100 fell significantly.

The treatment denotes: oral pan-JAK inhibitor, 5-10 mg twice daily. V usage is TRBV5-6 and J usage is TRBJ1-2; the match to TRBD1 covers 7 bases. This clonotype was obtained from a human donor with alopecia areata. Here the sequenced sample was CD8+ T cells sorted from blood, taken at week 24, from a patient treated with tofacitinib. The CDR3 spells CASSPGQARGYGYTF. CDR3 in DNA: TGTGCCAGCAGCCCAGGACAGGCCAGGGGATATGGCTACACCTTC.